There are many counts of the clone carrying this T cell receptor (beta chain). Antigen: not known. The entry originates in a study of T cells after posttransplantation cyclophosphamide. The study, taken as a whole, reports: Later post-transplant blood repertoires were often dominated by donor CD8+ memory clones. Skin or GI-infiltrating T cells shared few TRB sequences with blood.

V dropped 4 bases and J dropped 4 bases, with 13 bases sitting between them. The germline V gene encodes CDR1 MGHRA and CDR2 YSYEKL. This CDR3 contains 14 residues. Sequencing was performed with immunoSEQ multiplex PCR; in TCRdb, only in-frame clones are kept and a portion is missing. The sample has roughly 49,000 clones, none seen only once. Peripheral blood was collected from the related graft donor on the marrow donation day. The TCR comes from a man aged 40-55 years in good health, CMV-negative, and a related stem cell transplant donor. The V call is TRBV4-1, the J call TRBJ2-5; possibly TRBD2 for D (6 bases). The sequenced sample consisted of PBMCs. The CDR3 loop is CASSRGGPGETQYF. The CDR3 nucleotides are TGCGCCAGCAGCCGAGGAGGGCCGGGAGAGACCCAGTACTTC.